This T cell receptor (beta chain) comes out of a study of CD8+ T cells in alopecia areata. Sequencing templates came from extracted RNA that was reverse transcribed into cDNA. Some clones are missing from TCRdb's copy, which holds only in-frame ones; the method was immunoSEQ multiplex PCR. Found here are about 110,000 clones, approximately 59% of them singletons; the top ten hold about 20%. The germline V gene encodes CDR1 PRHDT and CDR2 FYEKMQ (reference sequence). This CDR3 is built from 15 residues. J gave up 5 bases and V 5 bases, and 5 bases lay outside the gene matches. Notes on this clone: The antigen is not known.

Study-wide results and limits: Although TCR sharing was seen in mice, sharing across patients was less clear, possibly for HLA-related reasons. Compared with normal scalp, lesional scalp had higher clonality and more expanded CD8+ clones.

T lymphocytes (CD4+ and CD8+) were sorted from PBMCs. The TCR originated in a human donor in good health. The J gene is TRBJ2-3, the V gene TRBV13; 12 nucleotides line up with TRBD2. Sample: CD8+ T cells sorted from blood. CDR3 DNA: TGTGCCAGCAGCATACTAGCGGGGGGCGTAGATACGCAGTATTTT. Translated: CASSILAGGVDTQYF.